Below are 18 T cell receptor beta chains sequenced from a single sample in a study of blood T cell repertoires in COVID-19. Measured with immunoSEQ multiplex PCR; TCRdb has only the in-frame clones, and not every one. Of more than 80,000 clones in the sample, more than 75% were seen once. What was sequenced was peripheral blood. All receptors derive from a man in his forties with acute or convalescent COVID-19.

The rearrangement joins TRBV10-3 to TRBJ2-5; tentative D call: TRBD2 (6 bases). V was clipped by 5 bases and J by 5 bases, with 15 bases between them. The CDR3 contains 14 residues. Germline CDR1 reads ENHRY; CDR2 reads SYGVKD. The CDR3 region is CAISSGPGEETQYF. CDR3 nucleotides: TGTGCCATCAGTAGCGGGCCCGGCGAGGAGACCCAGTACTTC.

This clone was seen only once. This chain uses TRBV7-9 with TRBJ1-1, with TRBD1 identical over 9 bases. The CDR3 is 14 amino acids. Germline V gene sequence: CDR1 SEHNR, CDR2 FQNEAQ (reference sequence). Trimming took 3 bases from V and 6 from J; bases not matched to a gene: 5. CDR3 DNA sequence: TGTGCCAGCAGCTTGGGACAGGGAAAACCTGAAGCTTTCTTT. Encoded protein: CASSLGQGKPEAFF. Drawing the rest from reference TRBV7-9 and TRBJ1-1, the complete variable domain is DTGVSQNPRHKITKRGQNVTFRCDPISEHNRLYWYRQTLGQGPEFLTYFQNEAQLEKSRLLSDRFSAERPKGSFSTLEIQRTEQGDSAMYLCASSLGQGKPEAFFGQGTRLTVV.

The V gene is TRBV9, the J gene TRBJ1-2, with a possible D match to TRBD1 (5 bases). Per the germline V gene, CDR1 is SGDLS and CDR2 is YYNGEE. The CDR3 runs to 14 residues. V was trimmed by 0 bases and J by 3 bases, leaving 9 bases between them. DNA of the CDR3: TGTGCCAGCAGCGTAGGAGACAGTGACTATGGCTACACCTTC. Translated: CASSVGDSDYGYTF.

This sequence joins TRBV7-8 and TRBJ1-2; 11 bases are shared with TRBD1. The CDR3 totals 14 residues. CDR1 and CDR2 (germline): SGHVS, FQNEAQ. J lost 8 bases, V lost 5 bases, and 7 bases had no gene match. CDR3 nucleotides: TGTGCCAGCAGCACTGGACAGGGGGCGCTGGGCTACACCTTC. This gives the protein CASSTGQGALGYTF.

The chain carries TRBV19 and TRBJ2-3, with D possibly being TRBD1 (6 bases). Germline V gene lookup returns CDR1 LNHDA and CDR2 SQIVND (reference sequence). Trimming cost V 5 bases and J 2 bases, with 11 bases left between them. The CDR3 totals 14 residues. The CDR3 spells CASSPGHNTDTQYF. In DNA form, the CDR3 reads TGTGCCAGTAGTCCGGGACATAACACAGATACGCAGTATTTT. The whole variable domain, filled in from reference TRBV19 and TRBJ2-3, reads DGGITQSPKYLFRKEGQNVTLSCEQNLNHDAMYWYRQDPGQGLRLIYYSQIVNDFQKGDIAEGYSVSREKKESFPLTVTSAQKNPTAFYLCASSPGHNTDTQYFGPGTRLTVL.

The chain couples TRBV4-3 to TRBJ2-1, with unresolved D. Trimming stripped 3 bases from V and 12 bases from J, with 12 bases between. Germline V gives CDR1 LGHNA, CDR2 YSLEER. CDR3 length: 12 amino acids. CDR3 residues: CASSHPRSVQFF. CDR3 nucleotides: TGCGCCAGCAGCCATCCACGATCGGTGCAGTTCTTC.

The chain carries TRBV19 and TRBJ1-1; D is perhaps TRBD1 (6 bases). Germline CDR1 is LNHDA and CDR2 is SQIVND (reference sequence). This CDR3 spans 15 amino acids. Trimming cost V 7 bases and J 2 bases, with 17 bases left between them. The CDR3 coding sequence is TGTGCCAGTACCATCTTCAGGGGTGGAAACACTGAAGCTTTCTTT. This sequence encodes CASTIFRGGNTEAFF.

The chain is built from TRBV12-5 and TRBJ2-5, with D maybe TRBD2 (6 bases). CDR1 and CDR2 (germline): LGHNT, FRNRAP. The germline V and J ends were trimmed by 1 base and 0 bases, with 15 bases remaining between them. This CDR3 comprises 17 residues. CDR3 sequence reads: CASGLARRAGNQETQYF. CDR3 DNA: TGTGCTAGTGGTTTGGCCCGGAGGGCGGGGAACCAAGAGACCCAGTACTTC. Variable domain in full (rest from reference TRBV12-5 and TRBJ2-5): DARVTQTPRHKVTEMGQEVTMRCQPILGHNTVFWYRQTMMQGLELLAYFRNRAPLDDSGMPKDRFSAEMPDATLATLKIQPSEPRDSAVYFCASGLARRAGNQETQYFGPGTRLLVL.

The CDR3 protein is CASSLTPIDGSGTEAFF. CDR3 coding DNA: TGTGCCAGCAGCTTGACGCCGATAGACGGATCAGGCACTGAAGCTTTCTTT. V is TRBV7-3 and J is TRBJ1-1; no firm D call. This CDR3 is built from 17 residues. The germline V gene encodes CDR1 SGHTA and CDR2 FQGTGA. The V and J ends lost 3 bases and 4 bases respectively, with 21 bases between them.

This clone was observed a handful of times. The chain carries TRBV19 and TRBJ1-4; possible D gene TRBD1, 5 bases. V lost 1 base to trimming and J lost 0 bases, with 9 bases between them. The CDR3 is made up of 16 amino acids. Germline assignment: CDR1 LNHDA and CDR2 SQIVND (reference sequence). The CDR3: CASSIGGQPTNEKLFF. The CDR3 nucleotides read TGTGCCAGTAGTATAGGTGGACAACCAACTAATGAAAAACTGTTTTTT.

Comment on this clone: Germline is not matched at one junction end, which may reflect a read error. CDR3 sequence reads: CATSRRTPSRVF. DNA for the CDR3: TGTGCCACCAGCCGCCGGACCCCGTCGCGGGTCTTC. The chain combines TRBV15 with TRBJ2-1; perhaps TRBD2 as D (5 bases). CDR3 length equals 12 residues. Per the germline V gene, CDR1 is LNHNV and CDR2 is YYDKDF (reference sequence).

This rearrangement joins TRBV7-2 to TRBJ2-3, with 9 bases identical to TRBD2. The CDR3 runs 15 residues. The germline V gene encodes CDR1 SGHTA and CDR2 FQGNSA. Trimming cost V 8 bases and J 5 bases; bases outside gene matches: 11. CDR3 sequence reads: CASSVAGARLDTQYF. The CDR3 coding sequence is TGTGCCAGCTCAGTAGCGGGAGCGCGGTTAGATACGCAGTATTTT.

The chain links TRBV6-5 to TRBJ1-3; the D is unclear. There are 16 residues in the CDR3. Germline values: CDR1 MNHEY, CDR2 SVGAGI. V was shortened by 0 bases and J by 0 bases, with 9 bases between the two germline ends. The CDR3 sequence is CASSYSRVNSGNTIYF. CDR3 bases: TGTGCCAGCAGTTACTCGCGGGTAAACTCTGGAAACACCATATATTTT.

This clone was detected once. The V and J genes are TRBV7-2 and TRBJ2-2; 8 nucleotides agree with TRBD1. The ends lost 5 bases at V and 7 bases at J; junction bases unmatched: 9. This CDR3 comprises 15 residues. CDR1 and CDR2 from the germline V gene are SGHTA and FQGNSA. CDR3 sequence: CASSKGQVRGGELFF. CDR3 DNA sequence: TGTGCCAGCAGCAAGGGACAGGTGCGGGGCGGGGAGCTGTTTTTT.

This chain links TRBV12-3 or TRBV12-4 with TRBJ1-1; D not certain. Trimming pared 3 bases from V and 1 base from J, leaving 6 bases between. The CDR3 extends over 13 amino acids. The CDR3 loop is CASSLGRNTEAFF. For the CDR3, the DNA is TGTGCCAGCAGTTTGGGCAGGAACACTGAAGCTTTCTTT.

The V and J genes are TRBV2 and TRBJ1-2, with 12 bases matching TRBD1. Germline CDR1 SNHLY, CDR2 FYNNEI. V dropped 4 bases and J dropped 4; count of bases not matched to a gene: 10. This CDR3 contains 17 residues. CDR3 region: CASSGLGTGGESYGYTF. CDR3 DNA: TGTGCCAGCAGTGGGTTGGGGACAGGGGGCGAATCCTATGGCTACACCTTC.

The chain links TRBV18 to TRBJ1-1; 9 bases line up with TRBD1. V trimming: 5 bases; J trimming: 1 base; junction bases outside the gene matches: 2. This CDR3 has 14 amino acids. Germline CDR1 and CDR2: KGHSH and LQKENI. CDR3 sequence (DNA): TGTGCCAGCTCAGCGACAGGGGGGAACACTGAAGCTTTCTTT. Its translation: CASSATGGNTEAFF.

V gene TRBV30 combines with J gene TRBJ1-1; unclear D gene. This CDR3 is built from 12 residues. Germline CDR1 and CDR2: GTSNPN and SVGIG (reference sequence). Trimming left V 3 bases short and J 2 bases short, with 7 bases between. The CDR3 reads CAWSGDNTEAFF. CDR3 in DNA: TGTGCCTGGAGCGGGGATAACACTGAAGCTTTCTTT.